This T cell receptor beta chain emerged from a study of blood T cell repertoires in COVID-19. Sequencing used immunoSEQ multiplex PCR; TCRdb keeps in-frame clones, though not all of them. Among fewer than 200,000 clones, roughly 73% were seen once, and the ten largest hold 2.5% to 3.5%. Germline lookup yields CDR1 MDHEN and CDR2 SYDVKM. V was shortened by 4 bases and J by 5 bases, with 17 bases between the two germline ends. The CDR3 runs 15 residues. The chain combines TRBV28 with TRBJ2-5, with TRBD1 as a possible D gene (6 bases). The sample consisted of peripheral blood. The origin of this receptor is a man in his sixties or seventies with acute or convalescent COVID-19. DNA for the CDR3: TGTGCCAGCAGTTCCCCCGGGACAAGTTTGGAGACCCAGTACTTC. Its translation is CASSSPGTSLETQYF.